The rows below give T cell receptor beta chains drawn from one sample of a study of blood T cell repertoires in COVID-19. Using immunoSEQ multiplex PCR, the repertoire was profiled, and TCRdb retains in-frame clones only, with some absent. The sample consists of around 160,000 clones, around four fifths of them appearing once. Sequenced: peripheral blood. The receptors stem from a middle-aged woman with active or convalescent COVID-19. CDR3s include the opening cysteine and the closing phenylalanine or tryptophan. The D gene is left open where the match is weak. Size is omitted from some rows. Given values are once, few, many or a class for expanded clones.

v_gene: TRBV5-1; j_gene: TRBJ1-2; len: 13; abundance: NA; d_gene: NA; CDR3aa: CASSPLGQNGYTF; CDR3nt: TGCGCCAGCAGCCCCCTGGGGCAGAATGGCTACACCTTC
v_gene: TRBV7-9; j_gene: TRBJ1-4; len: 12; abundance: NA; d_gene: NA; CDR3aa: CASSLLQEKLFF; CDR3nt: TGTGCCAGCAGCCTCTTACAGGAAAAACTGTTTTTT
v_gene: TRBV7-9; j_gene: TRBJ2-7; len: 13; abundance: NA; d_gene: NA; CDR3aa: CASSPPTGREQYF; CDR3nt: TGTGCCAGCAGCCCCCCTACAGGGAGAGAGCAGTACTTC
v_gene: TRBV28; j_gene: TRBJ1-4; len: 15; abundance: NA; d_gene: TRBD1; CDR3aa: CASSLGQGFREKLFF; CDR3nt: TGTGCCAGCAGTTTAGGACAGGGGTTTCGTGAAAAACTGTTTTTT
v_gene: TRBV7-2; j_gene: TRBJ2-2; len: 17; abundance: NA; d_gene: TRBD2; CDR3aa: CASSFPGLAGDTGELFF; CDR3nt: TGTGCCAGCAGCTTCCCCGGACTAGCGGGAGACACCGGGGAGCTGTTTTTT
v_gene: TRBV19; j_gene: TRBJ1-2; len: 13; abundance: NA; d_gene: TRBD1; CDR3aa: CASRTGQAPGYTF; CDR3nt: TGTGCCAGTAGGACCGGACAGGCCCCTGGCTACACCTTC
v_gene: TRBV27; j_gene: TRBJ1-6; len: 9; abundance: NA; d_gene: NA; CDR3aa: CAAGPPLHF; CDR3nt: TGTGCCGCGGGCCCACCCCTCCACTTT
v_gene: TRBV18; j_gene: TRBJ1-2; len: 13; abundance: few; d_gene: NA; CDR3aa: CASLTGSYYGYTF; CDR3nt: TGTGCCAGCCTAACCGGGTCCTACTATGGCTACACCTTC
v_gene: TRBV9; j_gene: TRBJ1-3; len: 16; abundance: NA; d_gene: NA; CDR3aa: CASSALSGVAGNTIYF; CDR3nt: TGTGCCAGCAGCGCCCTCTCGGGGGTGGCGGGAAACACCATATATTTT
v_gene: TRBV5-1; j_gene: TRBJ2-1; len: 18; abundance: NA; d_gene: TRBD1; CDR3aa: CASSLGGMGTGSYNEQFF; CDR3nt: TGCGCCAGCAGCTTGGGGGGTATGGGGACAGGTTCCTACAATGAGCAGTTCTTC
v_gene: TRBV18; j_gene: TRBJ2-5; len: 14; abundance: NA; d_gene: TRBD1; CDR3aa: CASSMGQIQETQYF; CDR3nt: TGTGCCAGCTCAATGGGACAGATCCAAGAGACCCAGTACTTC
v_gene: TRBV5-4; j_gene: TRBJ2-2; len: 15; abundance: NA; d_gene: TRBD1; CDR3aa: CASSLWQGDTGELFF; CDR3nt: TGTGCCAGCAGCTTGTGGCAGGGGGACACCGGGGAGCTGTTTTTT
v_gene: TRBV5-1; j_gene: TRBJ2-1; len: 14; abundance: few; d_gene: TRBD2; CDR3aa: CATTLAGGFNEQFF; CDR3nt: TGCGCCACCACACTAGCGGGGGGATTCAATGAGCAGTTCTTC
v_gene: TRBV4-1; j_gene: TRBJ2-3; len: 15; abundance: NA; d_gene: TRBD2; CDR3aa: CASSQGSSGTDTQYF; CDR3nt: TGCGCCAGCAGCCAAGGTTCTAGCGGTACAGATACGCAGTATTTT
v_gene: TRBV12-3/TRBV12-4; j_gene: TRBJ1-2; len: 12; abundance: NA; d_gene: NA; CDR3aa: CASSFQGYGYTF; CDR3nt: TGTGCCAGCAGTTTTCAGGGATATGGCTACACCTTC
v_gene: TRBV15; j_gene: TRBJ2-4; len: 16; abundance: NA; d_gene: NA; CDR3aa: CATSRASGRRRHIQYF; CDR3nt: TGTGCCACCAGCAGAGCTTCGGGTCGACGGAGACACATTCAGTACTTC
v_gene: TRBV28; j_gene: TRBJ1-5; len: 14; abundance: NA; d_gene: NA; CDR3aa: CASSFRQLNQPQHF; CDR3nt: TGTGCCAGCAGTTTCCGACAGCTCAATCAGCCCCAGCATTTT
v_gene: TRBV5-1; j_gene: TRBJ1-2; len: 14; abundance: once; d_gene: NA; CDR3aa: CASSLEGDQYGYTF; CDR3nt: TGCGCCAGCAGCTTGGAGGGGGACCAATATGGCTACACCTTC
v_gene: TRBV9; j_gene: TRBJ1-1; len: 15; abundance: NA; d_gene: TRBD1; CDR3aa: CASSATPQGATEAFF; CDR3nt: TGTGCCAGCAGCGCCACCCCACAGGGGGCCACTGAAGCTTTCTTT
v_gene: TRBV11-2; j_gene: TRBJ2-3; len: 16; abundance: NA; d_gene: NA; CDR3aa: CASSLAGRSYTDTQYF; CDR3nt: TGTGCCAGCAGCTTAGCTGGTCGGTCTTACACAGATACGCAGTATTTT
v_gene: TRBV18; j_gene: TRBJ1-1; len: 14; abundance: NA; d_gene: TRBD1; CDR3aa: CASSPTGMNTEAFF; CDR3nt: TGTGCCAGCTCACCGACAGGGATGAACACTGAAGCTTTCTTT
v_gene: TRBV7-9; j_gene: TRBJ1-2; len: 15; abundance: NA; d_gene: TRBD1; CDR3aa: CASSSYDRGKVGYTF; CDR3nt: TGTGCCAGCAGCTCGTACGACAGGGGGAAAGTTGGCTACACCTTC
v_gene: TRBV5-1; j_gene: TRBJ1-3; len: 14; abundance: NA; d_gene: NA; CDR3aa: CASSPLDSGNTIYF; CDR3nt: TGCGCCAGCAGCCCACTTGACTCTGGAAACACCATATATTTT
v_gene: TRBV11-2; j_gene: TRBJ1-4; len: 17; abundance: NA; d_gene: TRBD1; CDR3aa: CASSLEPGQGENEKLFF; CDR3nt: TGTGCCAGCAGCTTAGAGCCTGGACAGGGTGAGAACGAAAAACTGTTTTTT
v_gene: TRBV5-1; j_gene: TRBJ2-2; len: 16; abundance: NA; d_gene: TRBD2; CDR3aa: CASSPGLAGGTGELFF; CDR3nt: TGCGCCAGCAGCCCGGGACTAGCGGGGGGGACCGGGGAGCTGTTTTTT
v_gene: TRBV21-1; j_gene: TRBJ2-7; len: 19; abundance: NA; d_gene: NA; CDR3aa: CASRETTGRVGRASYEQYF; CDR3nt: TGTGCCAGCAGGGAAACGACAGGGCGGGTCGGACGGGCCTCCTACGAGCAGTACTTC
v_gene: TRBV6-5; j_gene: TRBJ1-1; len: 13; abundance: NA; d_gene: TRBD1; CDR3aa: CASTTGVVTEAFF; CDR3nt: TGTGCCAGCACTACAGGGGTAGTCACTGAAGCTTTCTTT
v_gene: TRBV30; j_gene: TRBJ1-6; len: 12; abundance: NA; d_gene: NA; CDR3aa: CAWTRVNSPLHF; CDR3nt: TGTGCCTGGACCAGGGTTAATTCACCCCTCCACTTT
v_gene: TRBV3-1/TRBV3-2; j_gene: TRBJ1-1; len: 12; abundance: NA; d_gene: NA; CDR3aa: CASSPSGTEAFF; CDR3nt: TGTGCCAGCAGCCCCTCGGGCACTGAAGCTTTCTTT
v_gene: TRBV24-1; j_gene: TRBJ1-5; len: 13; abundance: NA; d_gene: TRBD1; CDR3aa: CATGDRTDQPQHF; CDR3nt: TGTGCCACCGGGGACAGGACGGATCAGCCCCAGCATTTT
v_gene: TRBV6-5; j_gene: TRBJ2-2; len: 15; abundance: NA; d_gene: NA; CDR3aa: CASSYGVANTGELFF; CDR3nt: TGTGCCAGCAGTTACGGAGTCGCGAACACCGGGGAGCTGTTTTTT
v_gene: TRBV29-1; j_gene: TRBJ1-1; len: 13; abundance: NA; d_gene: NA; CDR3aa: CSGGNRESTEAFF; CDR3nt: TGCAGCGGGGGAAACAGGGAGAGCACTGAAGCTTTCTTT
v_gene: TRBV15; j_gene: TRBJ2-7; len: 15; abundance: NA; d_gene: TRBD2; CDR3aa: CATSKGGGSSYEQYF; CDR3nt: TGTGCCACCAGCAAAGGTGGCGGGAGCTCCTACGAGCAGTACTTC
v_gene: TRBV11-2; j_gene: TRBJ1-4; len: 16; abundance: NA; d_gene: TRBD1; CDR3aa: CASSLGDRGEDEKLFF; CDR3nt: TGTGCCAGCAGCTTAGGGGACAGGGGCGAGGATGAAAAACTGTTTTTT
v_gene: TRBV5-1; j_gene: TRBJ1-1; len: 16; abundance: NA; d_gene: TRBD1; CDR3aa: CASSSRTGRANTEAFF; CDR3nt: TGCGCCAGCAGCTCACGGACAGGGAGGGCGAACACTGAAGCTTTCTTT
v_gene: TRBV28; j_gene: TRBJ1-6; len: 15; abundance: NA; d_gene: TRBD1; CDR3aa: CASTPGGRYNSPLHF; CDR3nt: TGTGCCAGCACCCCAGGGGGACGGTATAATTCACCCCTCCACTTT
v_gene: TRBV7-2; j_gene: TRBJ2-2; len: 14; abundance: NA; d_gene: NA; CDR3aa: CASSPQVNTGELFF; CDR3nt: TGTGCCAGCAGCCCACAGGTGAACACCGGGGAGCTGTTTTTT
v_gene: TRBV28; j_gene: TRBJ1-5; len: 15; abundance: NA; d_gene: TRBD1; CDR3aa: CASSSSGTGYQPQHF; CDR3nt: TGTGCCAGCAGTTCCTCCGGGACAGGGTATCAGCCCCAGCATTTT
v_gene: TRBV28; j_gene: TRBJ1-1; len: 15; abundance: few; d_gene: TRBD1; CDR3aa: CASSSQGSGDTEAFF; CDR3nt: TGTGCCAGCAGTTCACAGGGGTCCGGGGACACTGAAGCTTTCTTT
v_gene: TRBV10-3; j_gene: TRBJ1-4; len: 12; abundance: NA; d_gene: NA; CDR3aa: CATSTGPEKLFF; CDR3nt: TGTGCCACCTCTACAGGGCCTGAAAAACTGTTTTTT
v_gene: TRBV2; j_gene: TRBJ1-6; len: 14; abundance: NA; d_gene: TRBD1; CDR3aa: CASSVGTANSPLHF; CDR3nt: TGTGCCAGCAGTGTCGGGACAGCAAATTCACCCCTCCACTTT
v_gene: TRBV28; j_gene: TRBJ2-7; len: 15; abundance: NA; d_gene: TRBD1; CDR3aa: CASFHRGLPTEEQYF; CDR3nt: TGTGCCAGCTTTCATAGGGGGCTCCCCACGGAAGAGCAGTACTTC
v_gene: TRBV5-6; j_gene: TRBJ2-1; len: 12; abundance: NA; d_gene: TRBD1; CDR3aa: CASSLTHRGGLF; CDR3nt: TGTGCCAGCAGCTTGACACACAGGGGCGGCCTCTTC
v_gene: TRBV9; j_gene: TRBJ1-2; len: 16; abundance: NA; d_gene: NA; CDR3aa: CASSVAGNGLTGGYTF; CDR3nt: TGTGCCAGCAGCGTAGCGGGTAACGGACTAACGGGAGGCTACACCTTC
v_gene: TRBV6-6; j_gene: TRBJ1-1; len: 16; abundance: NA; d_gene: NA; CDR3aa: CASSYLQTVLNTEAFF; CDR3nt: TGTGCCAGCAGTTACTTACAGACGGTACTGAACACTGAAGCTTTCTTT
v_gene: TRBV28; j_gene: TRBJ1-2; len: 19; abundance: NA; d_gene: NA; CDR3aa: CASSLSILESRAIRYGYTF; CDR3nt: TGTGCCAGCAGTTTATCGATACTGGAGAGCCGAGCCATCCGATATGGCTACACCTTC